These 5 T cell receptor beta chains were all obtained from the same sample, sequenced in a study of T-cell reconstitution after alpha-beta-depleted transplantation in children. The TCRbeta library was prepared with unique molecular identifiers. From the PCR reads, TCRdb called clonotypes with MiXCR, one entry per CDR3 protein. Of 450,000 to 600,000 distinct CDR3 sequences in the sample, around a third are singletons; the top ten hold roughly 2.5%. Specimen: PBMCs from the stem cell graft donor, collected from the stem cell graft. The receptors were gathered from a human donor who donated a stem cell graft to a child with aplastic anemia.

The V and J genes are TRBV29-1 and TRBJ1-2; D is perhaps TRBD1 (6 bases). This CDR3 comprises 11 residues. The V end was cut by 7 bases, the J end by 5 bases, with 11 bases between. CDR1 SQVTM and CDR2 ANQGSEA come from the germline V gene. The CDR3 nucleotides are TGCAGCGGGTCAGGGGTGTATGGCTACACCTTC. Its translation: CSGSGVYGYTF.

This chain uses TRBV28 with TRBJ1-2, with 12 bases that match TRBD1. V trimming: 5 bases; J trimming: 4 bases; junction bases outside the gene matches: 8. CDR1 and CDR2 from the germline V gene are MDHEN and SYDVKM. CDR3 length: 16 residues. The DNA of the CDR3 is TGTGCCAGCAGTGTCCCGGGGACAGGGGGCGTCTATGGCTACACCTTC. It codes for CASSVPGTGGVYGYTF.

The table lists this clonotype with a count of one. This chain uses TRBV20-1 with TRBJ1-5; no firm D call. V gave up 0 bases and J gave up 1 base, with 7 bases separating them. This CDR3 spans 14 amino acids. Germline CDR1 DFQATT, CDR2 SNEGSKA (reference sequence). The CDR3 region has the DNA TGCAGTGCTAGAGATACCAAGAGCAATCAGCCCCAGCATTTT. It is translated as CSARDTKSNQPQHF.

The V and J genes are TRBV25-1 and TRBJ1-1; possible D gene TRBD1, 5 bases. This CDR3 has 14 amino acids. The V gene lost 4 bases and the J gene lost 5 bases, with 14 bases spanning the gap. Looked up from germline, CDR1 is MGHDK and CDR2 is SYGVNS. The CDR3 region is CASSAQGLGTEAFF. CDR3 in DNA: TGTGCCAGCAGTGCCCAGGGCCTGGGGACTGAAGCTTTCTTT. Full variable domain (missing parts from reference TRBV25-1 and TRBJ1-1): EADIYQTPRYLVIGTGKKITLECSQTMGHDKMYWYQQDPGMELHLIHYSYGVNSTEKGDLSSESTVSRIRTEHFPLTLESARPSHTSQYLCASSAQGLGTEAFFGQGTRLTVV.

This clonotype was seen more than once but under ten times. The rearrangement joins TRBV20-1 to TRBJ2-2, with a possible D match to TRBD2 (5 bases). The CDR3 covers 16 residues. V was clipped by 5 bases and J by 3 bases, with 19 bases between them. The germline gives CDR1 DFQATT, CDR2 SNEGSKA (reference sequence). The CDR3 bases are TGCAGTGCTGCGTCGCGGCAGAGGGCCCACACCGGGGAGCTGTTTTTT. Protein: CSAASRQRAHTGELFF.